Presented here are 22 T cell receptor beta chains from one specimen sequenced in a study of T cell repertoires in cytomegalovirus infection. TCRdb called the reads again in MiXCR, with one record for every CDR3 protein. The sample holds about 770,000 distinct CDR3 sequences, about 28% seen once. These receptors' targets are unknown. Sample: cultured CD8+ T cells from PBMCs, taken from culture after CMV antigen stimulation. All receptors come from a human donor in good health (CMV status not recorded). Some clones in this sample may be carry-over from other donors' samples.

CDR3 loop: CASTGCIGTVFNQPQHF. The CDR3 DNA reads TGTGCCAGCACCGGTTGCATCGGTACGGTCTTCAATCAGCCCCAGCATTTT. V is TRBV6-4 and J is TRBJ1-5, with unresolved D. The CDR3 spans 17 residues. Germline assignment: CDR1 MRHNA and CDR2 SNTAGT. The V end lost 7 bases, the J end lost 3 bases, and 22 bases lay between the germline ends.

A few counts support this clonotype. The chain links TRBV18 to TRBJ1-4, with D possibly matching TRBD1 (5 bases). CDR3 length: 14 residues. Looked up from germline, CDR1 is KGHSH and CDR2 is LQKENI. The germline V and J ends were trimmed by 4 bases and 7 bases, with 13 bases remaining between them. The DNA for the CDR3 is TGTGCCAGCTCACATCAACGGGGGGGTGAAAAACTGTTTTTT. Translation: CASSHQRGGEKLFF.

Many counts were recorded for this clonotype. The chain's CDR3 is CASSAGGGQEKLFF. The CDR3 region has the DNA TGTGCCAGCAGCGCAGGCGGGGGGCAGGAAAAACTGTTTTTT. This chain joins TRBV7-6 and TRBJ1-4, with D possibly being TRBD1 (6 bases). The V and J ends lost 5 bases and 8 bases respectively, with 15 bases between them. Germline V gives CDR1 SGHVS, CDR2 FNYEAQ. This CDR3 spans 14 amino acids.

V is TRBV7-6 and J is TRBJ2-7, with D unclear. CDR1 is SGHVS, CDR2 FNYEAQ, per germline. This CDR3 region has 15 residues. The germline V and J ends were trimmed by 0 bases and 5 bases, with 14 bases remaining between them. The CDR3 loop reads CASSLAASDLDEQYF. In DNA form, the CDR3 reads TGTGCCAGCAGCTTAGCGGCGTCAGACCTAGACGAGCAGTACTTC.

In its sample, this clonotype was seen many times. The chain employs TRBV7-2 and TRBJ2-1, with 8 bases fitting TRBD2. Germline CDR1 is SGHTA and CDR2 is FQGNSA. This CDR3 has 17 amino acids. After removal of 3 bases from V and 1 base from J, the junction contained 8 bases not matched to a gene. CDR3 sequence (DNA): TGTGCCAGCAGCTTCCCGAGCGGGGGTCCTTCCTACAATGAGCAGTTCTTC. This translates into CASSFPSGGPSYNEQFF.

The rearrangement uses TRBV20-1 and TRBJ2-6; 8 bases line up with TRBD1. The V segment lost 5 bases and the J segment 2 bases; nucleotides outside the gene matches: 5. Germline CDR1 is DFQATT and CDR2 is SNEGSKA (reference sequence). This CDR3 comprises 15 residues. The CDR3, as DNA: TGCAGTGCTTTCCGACAGGGGACTGGGGCCAACGTCCTGACTTTC. Amino acid sequence: CSAFRQGTGANVLTF.

This clonotype was picked up a small number of times. This chain joins TRBV27 and TRBJ2-7; D not resolved. CDR1 is MNHEY and CDR2 is SMNVEV in the germline V gene (reference sequence). Between the trimmed V and J ends, which lost 0 bases and 3 bases, there was a span of 15 bases. The CDR3 contains 16 residues. Written as DNA, the CDR3 is TGTGCCAGCAGTTTATCGAGCGACCCTGTCCTCTACGAGCAGTACTTC. Encoded protein: CASSLSSDPVLYEQYF.

This clonotype was counted between two and nine times. This rearrangement joins TRBV6-5 to TRBJ1-1; 9 nucleotides align to TRBD1. Germline CDR1 MNHEY, CDR2 SVGAGI. This CDR3 has 15 residues. The V gene end was trimmed by 6 bases and the J gene end by 4 bases; junction bases not matched to a gene: 9. The CDR3 DNA follows: TGTGCCAGCAGCCCCACAGGGGGCTCGGTCACTGAAGCTTTCTTT. It yields the protein CASSPTGGSVTEAFF.

With respect to this clonotype: With a much larger clone just one base away, this may be a read error. The CDR3 loop reads CASSLDRSNTGELFF. The CDR3 DNA reads as TGTGCCAGCAGTTTGGACAGGTCGAACACCGGGGAGCTGTTTTTT. This chain links TRBV27 with TRBJ2-2; 7 positions agree with TRBD1. The CDR3 is 15 amino acids. CDR1 is MNHEY, CDR2 SMNVEV, per germline (reference sequence). J was trimmed by 0 bases and V by 3 bases; bases with no gene match: 1.

This chain uses TRBV5-6 with TRBJ2-3; 10 nucleotides agree with TRBD2. Germline CDR1 is SGHDT and CDR2 is YYEEEE. CDR3 size: 18 residues. Losses at the gene ends were 2 bases for V and 0 bases for J; bases not matched to a gene: 9. DNA for the CDR3: TGTGCCAGCAGCTTAGAAATAGCGGGGGGCCTTAGCACAGATACGCAGTATTTT. It is translated as CASSLEIAGGLSTDTQYF.

CDR3 bases: TGTGCCAGCAGAGGGAAGATCACAGATACGCAGTATTTT. Its protein is CASRGKITDTQYF. The V and J genes are TRBV6-2 or TRBV6-3 and TRBJ2-3, with D hard to call. The ends were cut back, 6 bases at V and 2 bases at J, with 9 bases in the middle. The CDR3 contains 13 residues. From germline, CDR1 is MNHEY and CDR2 SVGEGT.

This clonotype was seen more than once but under ten times. This chain links TRBV27 with TRBJ1-2; tentative D call: TRBD1 (5 bases). This CDR3 is built from 16 residues. The germline V and J ends were trimmed by 3 bases and 1 base, with 15 bases remaining between them. From germline, CDR1 is MNHEY and CDR2 SMNVEV (reference sequence). The CDR3 sequence is CASSFTGPNSNYGYTF. In DNA form, the CDR3 reads TGTGCCAGCAGTTTTACAGGCCCCAATAGTAACTATGGCTACACCTTC.

This clonotype was found many times. The chain is built from TRBV11-3 and TRBJ2-5; 9 nucleotides align to TRBD1. Germline CDR1 is SGHNT and CDR2 is YENEEA. The J segment lost 3 bases and the V segment lost 4 bases, leaving 3 bases of the junction unmatched. The CDR3 runs 14 residues. The CDR3 sequence is CASSSRTGEETQYF. The CDR3 DNA reads as TGTGCCAGCAGCTCCCGGACAGGGGAAGAGACCCAGTACTTC.

This clonotype was detected a few times. V usage is TRBV4-1 and J usage is TRBJ2-3, with 9 bases identical to TRBD2. This CDR3 is built from 20 residues. V lost 0 bases and J lost 6; bases outside the gene matches: 19. CDR1 is MGHRA, CDR2 YSYEKL, per germline. CDR3 amino acids: CASSQEELGGGAFTDDTQYF. The CDR3 region has the DNA TGCGCCAGCAGCCAAGAAGAACTTGGCGGGGGGGCATTTACGGACGATACGCAGTATTTT.

This clonotype was observed a few times. The gene calls are TRBV15 and TRBJ2-7; possible D gene TRBD2, 5 bases. Germline V lookup: CDR1 LNHNV, CDR2 YYDKDF (reference sequence). The CDR3 consists of 15 residues. V was cut by 2 bases and J by 2 bases, with 13 bases left in between. CDR3 sequence (DNA): TGTGCCACCAGCAGACTAATTGACGGGGCCTACGAGCAGTACTTC. Its translation: CATSRLIDGAYEQYF.

The CDR3 protein is CASSSQGGGNDYEQYV. The CDR3 nucleotides are TGTGCCAGCAGCTCCCAGGGCGGGGGTAATGACTACGAGCAGTACGTC. The chain links TRBV7-6 to TRBJ2-7; 7 bases match TRBD2. The germline V gene has CDR1 SGHVS and CDR2 FNYEAQ. J gave up 3 bases and V 4 bases, and 12 bases lay outside the gene matches. CDR3 size: 16 residues.

Ten or more counts support this clonotype. The chain is built from TRBV23-1 and TRBJ2-4, with 10 positions matching TRBD1. Being an ORF, TRBV23-1 has a function that is uncertain. This CDR3 has 12 amino acids. With V trimmed by 2 bases and J by 15 bases, 4 bases remained unmatched. CDR3 DNA sequence: TGCGCCAGCAGTCAAGGGACAGGGGAGGGGTACTTC. Its protein is CASSQGTGEGYF.

The chain employs TRBV19 and TRBJ2-5; 7 bases match TRBD1. The length of the CDR3 is 14 residues. The germline V gene encodes CDR1 LNHDA and CDR2 SQIVND (reference sequence). Trimming took 3 bases from V and 0 from J; bases not matched to a gene: 1. CDR3 bases: TGTGCCAGTAGTATGGGACAGTACCAAGAGACCCAGTACTTC. This translates into CASSMGQYQETQYF.

The chain couples TRBV5-6 to TRBJ1-1; D uncertain. In germline, CDR1 is SGHDT, CDR2 YYEEEE. CDR3 length: 12 residues. V was clipped by 3 bases and J by 8 bases, with 11 bases between them. CDR3 nucleotide sequence: TGTGCCAGCAGCTGGGCGGACGGGGAAGCTTTCTTT. This translates into CASSWADGEAFF.

The chain links TRBV29-1 to TRBJ2-2, with a possible D match to TRBD1 (6 bases). Germline V gives CDR1 SQVTM, CDR2 ANQGSEA. CDR3 length: 14 residues. With 6 bases removed from V and 3 bases from J, the gap between germline ends came to 14 bases. CDR3 amino acids: CSVRGTSDTGELFF. The CDR3 nucleotides are TGCAGCGTCCGTGGGACAAGTGACACCGGGGAGCTGTTTTTT.

Written as DNA, the CDR3 is TGTGCCAGCAGTCGGACTAGCGGGGGGTCGAGCTCCTACGAGCAGTACTTC. This translates into CASSRTSGGSSSYEQYF. J is TRBJ2-7 and V is TRBV12-3 or TRBV12-4; 14 nucleotides align to TRBD2. CDR3 length: 17 amino acids. The J segment lost 0 bases and the V segment lost 5 bases, leaving 6 bases of the junction unmatched.

This clonotype was observed a few times. The chain has TRBV6-2 or TRBV6-3 and TRBJ1-5; maybe TRBD1 (5 bases). CDR1 and CDR2 from the germline V gene are MNHEY and SVGEGT. The ends were cut back, 4 bases at V and 9 bases at J, with 22 bases in the middle. CDR3 length: 16 amino acids. The CDR3 coding sequence is TGTGCCAGCAGTTGGGGCCGGGACGGACTATTATCGCCCCAGCATTTT. It encodes CASSWGRDGLLSPQHF.